One and the same sample provided the 5 T cell receptor beta chains below, sequenced in a study of T cell repertoires in cytomegalovirus infection. MiXCR, applied by TCRdb to the reads, yields one record per CDR3 protein. The sample has 510,000 or so distinct CDR3 sequences, about a quarter seen once; the top ten hold approximately 13%. The material sequenced was PBMCs. These receptor sequences come from a human donor in good health (CMV status not recorded). Some clones in this sample may be carry-over from other donors' samples.

This clonotype appeared a single time. Since no conserved phenylalanine or tryptophan closes the CDR3, a read error is the likely cause. The V call is TRBV7-2, the J call TRBJ2-1, with a possible D match to TRBD1 (6 bases). V was trimmed by 5 bases and J by 5 bases, leaving 16 bases between them. The V gene's germline CDR1 is SGHTA and CDR2 FQGNSA. The CDR3 is made up of 15 amino acids. This CDR3 is CASSAAGPGDNEQFS. In nucleotides, the CDR3 is TGTGCCAGCAGCGCAGCCGGGCCAGGGGACAATGAGCAGTTCTCC.

CDR3 sequence reads: CASSLREGEAYTIYF. As DNA, the CDR3 is TGTGCCAGCAGCTTAAGGGAAGGGGAGGCGTACACCATATATTTT. This rearrangement joins TRBV7-6 to TRBJ1-3; the D gene is possibly TRBD1 (5 bases). Germline assignment: CDR1 SGHVS and CDR2 FNYEAQ. The V and J ends lost 2 bases and 8 bases respectively, with 16 bases between them. The CDR3 sequence is 15 residues long. The variable domain in full, with the rest retrieved from reference TRBV7-6 and TRBJ1-3, is GAGVSQSPRYKVTKRGQDVALRCDPISGHVSLYWYRQALGQGPEFLTYFNYEAQQDKSGLPNDRFSAERPEGSISTLTIQRTEQRDSAMYRCASSLREGEAYTIYFGEGSWLTVV.

There are a few counts of this clonotype. The chain carries TRBV12-5 and TRBJ1-1; D uncertain. The CDR3 runs 15 residues. V lost 1 base to trimming and J lost 1 base, with 10 bases between them. CDR1 and CDR2 from the germline V gene are LGHNT and FRNRAP. In DNA form, the CDR3 reads TGTGCTAGTGGTTTGGACCTAGGACGGAACACTGAAGCTTTCTTT. Its translation: CASGLDLGRNTEAFF.

This clonotype has more than one count but fewer than ten. The CDR3 here is CASGKEDEGLFF. The CDR3 DNA follows: TGTGCCAGCGGAAAGGAGGACGAGGGGCTGTTTTTT. This chain uses TRBV6-6 with TRBJ2-2, with D perhaps matching TRBD2 (5 bases). Trimming took 8 bases from V and 13 from J, leaving 17 bases between them. Per the germline V gene, CDR1 is MNHNY and CDR2 is SVGAGI (reference sequence). The CDR3 is 12 amino acids.

This clonotype appeared a few times. This chain uses TRBV28 with TRBJ1-1, with 7 positions matching TRBD1. Germline CDR1 MDHEN, CDR2 SYDVKM. The CDR3 length is 16 residues. Trimming removed 4 bases from V and 4 bases from J; junction bases left unmatched: 12. CDR3 sequence (DNA): TGTGCCAGCAGTTCGCCCTCGACAGGGCGAGCCACTGAAGCTTTCTTT. Translation gives CASSSPSTGRATEAFF.